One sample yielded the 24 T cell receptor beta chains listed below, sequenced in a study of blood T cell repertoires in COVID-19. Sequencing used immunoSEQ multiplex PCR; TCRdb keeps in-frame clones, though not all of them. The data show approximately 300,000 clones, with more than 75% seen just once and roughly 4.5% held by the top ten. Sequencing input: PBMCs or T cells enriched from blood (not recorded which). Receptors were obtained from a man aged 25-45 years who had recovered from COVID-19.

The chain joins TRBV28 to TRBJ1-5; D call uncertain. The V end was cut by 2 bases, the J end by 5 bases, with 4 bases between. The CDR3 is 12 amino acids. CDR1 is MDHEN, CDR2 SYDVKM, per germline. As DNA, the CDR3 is TGTGCCAGCAGTTTAACTCATCAGCCCCAGCATTTT. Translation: CASSLTHQPQHF.

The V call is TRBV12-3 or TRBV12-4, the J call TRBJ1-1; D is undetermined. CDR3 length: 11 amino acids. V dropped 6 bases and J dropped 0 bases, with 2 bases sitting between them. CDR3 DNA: TGTGCCAGCAGCGTGAACACTGAAGCTTTCTTT. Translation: CASSVNTEAFF.

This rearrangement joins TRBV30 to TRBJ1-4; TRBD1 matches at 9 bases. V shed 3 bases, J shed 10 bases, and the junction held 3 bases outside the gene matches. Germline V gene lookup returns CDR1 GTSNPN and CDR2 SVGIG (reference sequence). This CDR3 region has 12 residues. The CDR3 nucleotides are TGTGCCTGGAGCCCGGGACAGGGAAAACTGTTTTTT. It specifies CAWSPGQGKLFF.

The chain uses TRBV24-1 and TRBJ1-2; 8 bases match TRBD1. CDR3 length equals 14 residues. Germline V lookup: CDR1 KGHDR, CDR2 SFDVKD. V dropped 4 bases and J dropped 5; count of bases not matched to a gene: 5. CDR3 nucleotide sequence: TGTGCCACCAGTGACCGCGGGACAGGTTATGGCTACACCTTC. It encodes CATSDRGTGYGYTF.

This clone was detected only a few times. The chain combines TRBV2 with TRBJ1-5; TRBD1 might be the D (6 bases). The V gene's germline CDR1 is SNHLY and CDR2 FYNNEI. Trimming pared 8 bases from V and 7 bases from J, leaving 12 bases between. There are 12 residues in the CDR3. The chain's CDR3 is CASEGGDQPQHF. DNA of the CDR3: TGTGCCAGCGAAGGGGGGGACCAGCCCCAGCATTTT. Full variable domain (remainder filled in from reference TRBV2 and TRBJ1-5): EPEVTQTPSHQVTQMGQEVILRCVPISNHLYFYWYRQILGQKVEFLVSFYNNEISEKSEIFDDQFSVERPDGSNFTLKIRSTKLEDSAMYFCASEGGDQPQHFGDGTRLSIL.

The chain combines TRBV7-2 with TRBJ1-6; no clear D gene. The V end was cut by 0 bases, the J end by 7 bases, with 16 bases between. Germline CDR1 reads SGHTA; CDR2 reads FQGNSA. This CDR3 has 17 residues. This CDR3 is CASSLAKSPSSNSPLHF. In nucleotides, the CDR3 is TGTGCCAGCAGCTTAGCGAAATCTCCTAGCTCGAATTCACCCCTCCACTTT.

Here the CDR3 reads CASSPGGNTGELFF. The CDR3, as DNA: TGTGCCAGCAGCCCGGGGGGGAACACCGGGGAGCTGTTTTTT. This chain connects TRBV7-8 to TRBJ2-2, with 7 bases identical to TRBD2. The CDR3 has 14 residues. The V gene end was trimmed by 5 bases and the J gene end by 1 base; junction bases not matched to a gene: 1. Germline assignment: CDR1 SGHVS and CDR2 FQNEAQ.

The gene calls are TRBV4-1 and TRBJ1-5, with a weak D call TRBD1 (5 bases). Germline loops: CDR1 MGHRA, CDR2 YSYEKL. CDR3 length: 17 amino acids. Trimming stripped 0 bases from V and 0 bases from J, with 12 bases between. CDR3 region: CASSQDWGVYSNQPQHF. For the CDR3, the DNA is TGCGCCAGCAGCCAAGATTGGGGGGTTTATAGCAATCAGCCCCAGCATTTT.

CDR3 in DNA: TGTGCCAGCAGTTGGGACAGAAGGTTGGAGACCCAGTACTTC. It encodes CASSWDRRLETQYF. This rearrangement joins TRBV27 to TRBJ2-5; 7 bases agree with TRBD1. CDR3 length: 14 residues. Germline CDR1 is MNHEY and CDR2 is SMNVEV (reference sequence). V was pared by 4 bases and J by 5 bases, with 7 bases of the junction left unmatched.

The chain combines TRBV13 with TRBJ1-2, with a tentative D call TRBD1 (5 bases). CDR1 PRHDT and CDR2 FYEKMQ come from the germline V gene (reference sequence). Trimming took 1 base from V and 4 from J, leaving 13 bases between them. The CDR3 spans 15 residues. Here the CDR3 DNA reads TGTGCCAGCAGCTTAGCCCAGGGCTCCTTCTATGGCTACACCTTC. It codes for CASSLAQGSFYGYTF.

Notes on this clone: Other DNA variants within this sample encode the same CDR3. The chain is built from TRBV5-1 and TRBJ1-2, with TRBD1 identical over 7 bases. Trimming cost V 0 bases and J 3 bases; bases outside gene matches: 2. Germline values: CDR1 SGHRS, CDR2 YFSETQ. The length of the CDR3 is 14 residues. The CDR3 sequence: CASSLGQGDYGYTF. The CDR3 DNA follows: TGCGCCAGCAGCTTGGGACAGGGAGACTATGGCTACACCTTC.

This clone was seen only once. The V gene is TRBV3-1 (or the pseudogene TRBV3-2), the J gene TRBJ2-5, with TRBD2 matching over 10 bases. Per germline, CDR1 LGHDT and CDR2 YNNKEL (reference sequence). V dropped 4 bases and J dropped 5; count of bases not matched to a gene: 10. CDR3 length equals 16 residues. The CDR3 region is CASSPERGGSHETQYF. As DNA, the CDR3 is TGTGCCAGCAGCCCGGAGCGGGGGGGCTCCCACGAGACCCAGTACTTC.

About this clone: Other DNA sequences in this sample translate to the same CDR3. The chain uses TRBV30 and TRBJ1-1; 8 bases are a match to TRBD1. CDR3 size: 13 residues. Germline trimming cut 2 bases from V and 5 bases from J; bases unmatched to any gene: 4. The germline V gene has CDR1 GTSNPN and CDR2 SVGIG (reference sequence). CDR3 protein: CAWSTGGRTEAFF. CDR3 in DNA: TGTGCCTGGAGTACAGGGGGAAGGACTGAAGCTTTCTTT.

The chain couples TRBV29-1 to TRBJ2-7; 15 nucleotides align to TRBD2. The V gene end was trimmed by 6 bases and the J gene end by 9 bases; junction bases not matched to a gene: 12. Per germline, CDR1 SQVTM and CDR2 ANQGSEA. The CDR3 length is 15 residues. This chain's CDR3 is CSVQPRTSGRVVQYF. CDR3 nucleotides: TGCAGCGTACAACCCAGGACTAGCGGGAGGGTTGTGCAGTACTTC.

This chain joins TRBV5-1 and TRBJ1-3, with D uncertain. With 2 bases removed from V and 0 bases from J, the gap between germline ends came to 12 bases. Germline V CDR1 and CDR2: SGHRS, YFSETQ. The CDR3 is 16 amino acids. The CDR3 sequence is CASSLTEHYSGNTIYF. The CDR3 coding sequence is TGCGCCAGCAGCTTAACAGAGCATTACTCTGGAAACACCATATATTTT.

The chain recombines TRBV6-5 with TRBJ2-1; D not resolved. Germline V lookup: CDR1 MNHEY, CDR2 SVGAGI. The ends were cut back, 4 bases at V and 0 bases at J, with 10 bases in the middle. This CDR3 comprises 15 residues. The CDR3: CASSSNSRSYNEQFF. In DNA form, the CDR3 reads TGTGCCAGCAGTTCCAACAGCCGCTCCTACAATGAGCAGTTCTTC.

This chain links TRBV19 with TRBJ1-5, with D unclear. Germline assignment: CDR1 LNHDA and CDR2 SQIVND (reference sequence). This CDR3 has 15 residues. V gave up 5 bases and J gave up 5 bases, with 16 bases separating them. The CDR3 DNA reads TGTGCCAGTAGTCAGGCCCCGCGCCTTGATCAGCCCCAGCATTTT. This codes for CASSQAPRLDQPQHF. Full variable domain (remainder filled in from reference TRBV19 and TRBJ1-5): DGGITQSPKYLFRKEGQNVTLSCEQNLNHDAMYWYRQDPGQGLRLIYYSQIVNDFQKGDIAEGYSVSREKKESFPLTVTSAQKNPTAFYLCASSQAPRLDQPQHFGDGTRLSIL.

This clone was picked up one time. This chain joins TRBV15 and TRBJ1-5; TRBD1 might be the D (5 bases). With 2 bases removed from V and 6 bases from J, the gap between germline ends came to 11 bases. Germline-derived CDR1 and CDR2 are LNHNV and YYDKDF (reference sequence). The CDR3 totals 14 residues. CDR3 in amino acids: CATSRPGGSQPQHF. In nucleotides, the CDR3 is TGTGCCACCAGCAGACCGGGGGGAAGTCAGCCCCAGCATTTT.

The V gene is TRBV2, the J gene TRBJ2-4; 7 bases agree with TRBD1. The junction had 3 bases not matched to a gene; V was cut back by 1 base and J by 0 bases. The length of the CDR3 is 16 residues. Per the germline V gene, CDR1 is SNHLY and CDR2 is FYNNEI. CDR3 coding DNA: TGTGCCAGCAGTGAAGACAGGGGTCTAGCCAAAAACATTCAGTACTTC. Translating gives CASSEDRGLAKNIQYF.

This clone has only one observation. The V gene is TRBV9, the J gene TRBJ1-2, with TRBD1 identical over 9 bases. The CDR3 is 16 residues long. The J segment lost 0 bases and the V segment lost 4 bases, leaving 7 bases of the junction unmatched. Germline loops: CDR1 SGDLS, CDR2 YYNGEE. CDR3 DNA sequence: TGTGCCAGCAGCCCGGGACAGGGCTTATCTAACTATGGCTACACCTTC. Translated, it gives CASSPGQGLSNYGYTF.

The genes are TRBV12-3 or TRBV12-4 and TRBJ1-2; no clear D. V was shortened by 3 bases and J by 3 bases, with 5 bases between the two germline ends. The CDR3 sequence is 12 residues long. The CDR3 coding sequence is TGTGCCAGCAGTTTCATGTACTATGGCTACACCTTC. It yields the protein CASSFMYYGYTF.

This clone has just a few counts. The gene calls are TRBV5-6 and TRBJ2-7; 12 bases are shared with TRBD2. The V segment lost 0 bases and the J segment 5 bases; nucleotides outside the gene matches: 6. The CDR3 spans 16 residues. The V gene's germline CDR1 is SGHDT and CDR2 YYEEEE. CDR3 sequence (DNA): TGTGCCAGCAGCTTGGGACTAGCGGGAGCGTCTAACGAGCAGTACTTC. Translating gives CASSLGLAGASNEQYF.

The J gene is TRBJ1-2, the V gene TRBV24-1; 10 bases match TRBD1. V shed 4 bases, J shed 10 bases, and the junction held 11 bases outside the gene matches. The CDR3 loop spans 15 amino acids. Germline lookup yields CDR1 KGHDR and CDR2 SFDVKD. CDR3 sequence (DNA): TGTGCCACCAGTGACCCCGGGACAGGGGCGGGTCCCTACACCTTC. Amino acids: CATSDPGTGAGPYTF.

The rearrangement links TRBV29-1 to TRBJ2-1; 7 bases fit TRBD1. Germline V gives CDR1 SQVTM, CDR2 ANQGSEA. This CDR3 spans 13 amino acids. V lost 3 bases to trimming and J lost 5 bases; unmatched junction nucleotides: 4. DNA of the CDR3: TGCAGCGTTGACGGGACAGCCGACAATGAGCAGTTCTTC. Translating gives CSVDGTADNEQFF.